The 19 T cell receptor beta chains in this list originate from one sample, sequenced in a study of long-term antiretroviral therapy in people with HIV. The immunoSEQ assay was v3.0, run at survey level. Libraries were prepared by immunoSEQ multiplex PCR; TCRdb keeps only in-frame clonotypes and omits some of them. The sample holds 20,000 to 25,000 clones, approximately 81% seen once. Sequencing was performed on unsorted PBMCs, taken 2.4 years after starting antiretroviral therapy. The receptors were sampled from a middle-aged man with HIV.

This clone was recorded only once. The rearrangement links TRBV7-2 to TRBJ2-2, with TRBD1 matching over 7 bases. The germline V gene has CDR1 SGHTA and CDR2 FQGNSA. CDR3 size: 15 residues. V lost 6 bases and J lost 6; bases outside the gene matches: 10. The CDR3 sequence: CASSFLDRFPGELFF. CDR3 coding DNA: TGTGCCAGCAGTTTTTTGGACAGGTTCCCCGGGGAGCTGTTTTTT. The full variable domain, completed using reference TRBV7-2 and TRBJ2-2, is GAGVSQSPSNKVTEKGKDVELRCDPISGHTALYWYRQSLGQGLEFLIYFQGNSAPDKSGLPSDRFSAERTGGSVSTLTIQRTQQEDSAVYLCASSFLDRFPGELFFGEGSRLTVL.

The chain carries TRBV7-9 and TRBJ2-2; 9 bases match TRBD1. There are 14 residues in the CDR3. V lost 5 bases to trimming and J lost 7 bases; unmatched junction nucleotides: 5. Germline V CDR1 and CDR2: SEHNR, FQNEAQ (reference sequence). The CDR3 DNA follows: TGTGCCAGCAGCACACAGGGGGCGGACGGGGAGCTGTTTTTT. Amino acids: CASSTQGADGELFF.

The CDR3 region has the DNA TGTGCCAGCAGCCTCCCGGGCGGGGGAGAGAGAGAGACCCAGTACTTC. It codes for CASSLPGGGERETQYF. V is TRBV5-4 and J is TRBJ2-5; TRBD2 matches 7 bases. CDR3 size: 16 residues. V lost 4 bases, J lost 4 bases, and 13 bases stayed unmatched. Germline lookup yields CDR1 SGHNT and CDR2 YYREEE (reference sequence).

V gene TRBV4-1 combines with J gene TRBJ2-7; TRBD2 matches 9 bases. The CDR3 is 15 residues long. Germline CDR1 is MGHRA and CDR2 is YSYEKL. J gave up 2 bases and V 4 bases, and 6 bases lay outside the gene matches. CDR3 bases: TGCGCCAGCAGCCCTGGGGCTAGCGGGACCTACGAGCAGTACTTC. Protein product: CASSPGASGTYEQYF.

The J gene is TRBJ2-1, the V gene TRBV5-1, with a possible D match to TRBD2 (7 bases). Germline V gives CDR1 SGHRS, CDR2 YFSETQ. The CDR3 has 14 amino acids. Trimming pared 1 base from V and 8 bases from J, leaving 13 bases between. In DNA, the CDR3 is TGCGCCAGCAGCTTGTCAGGGGCGGGGGATGAGCAGTTCTTC. Residues: CASSLSGAGDEQFF.

The chain has TRBV7-2 and TRBJ2-7, with D uncertain. The CDR3 sequence is 11 residues long. Trimming shortened V by 5 bases and J by 5 bases, and 7 bases separated the two germline ends. Germline-derived CDR1 and CDR2 are SGHTA and FQGNSA. The CDR3 DNA follows: TGTGCCAGCAGCCAATACCACGAGCAGTACTTC. Translation: CASSQYHEQYF.

This chain links TRBV21-1 with TRBJ1-5; the table calls TRBD1, which could not be checked here. TRBV21-1 is noted as a pseudogene. The CDR3 consists of 17 residues. The CDR3 spells CASSDEIRDREGQPQHF. The DNA of the CDR3 is TGTGCCAGCAGCGACGAGATCCGGGACAGGGAGGGTCAGCCCCAGCATTTT.

V is TRBV6-5 and J is TRBJ2-7, with a possible D match to TRBD1 (5 bases). The V gene lost 0 bases and the J gene lost 4 bases, with 10 bases spanning the gap. This CDR3 region has 14 residues. The germline CDR1 and CDR2 sequences are MNHEY and SVGAGI. For the CDR3, the DNA is TGTGCCAGCAGTTACTCAAGGGGATTTTACGAGCAGTACTTC. Its translation is CASSYSRGFYEQYF.

The V call is TRBV5-1, the J call TRBJ2-2; D possibly corresponds to TRBD2 (5 bases). V was trimmed by 4 bases and J by 3 bases, leaving 13 bases between them. Germline CDR1 reads SGHRS; CDR2 reads YFSETQ. The CDR3 length is 15 residues. The CDR3: CASSQTNIDTGELFF. CDR3 sequence (DNA): TGCGCCAGCAGCCAGACTAATATAGACACCGGGGAGCTGTTTTTT.

This clone was counted a few times. The V call is TRBV5-1, the J call TRBJ1-1; D not certain. Germline CDR1 SGHRS, CDR2 YFSETQ. V was clipped by 3 bases and J by 4 bases, with 10 bases between them. CDR3 length: 13 residues. CDR3: CASSSYRGTEAFF. CDR3 nucleotide sequence: TGCGCCAGCAGCTCGTATAGAGGCACTGAAGCTTTCTTT.

The V call is TRBV5-4, the J call TRBJ1-1; TRBD1 might be the D (5 bases). Germline V gives CDR1 SGHNT, CDR2 YYREEE (reference sequence). Trimming left V 4 bases short and J 8 bases short, with 24 bases between. The CDR3 is made up of 16 amino acids. CDR3 sequence: CASSRLVREGEGEAFF. The CDR3 coding sequence is TGTGCCAGCAGCCGATTAGTACGGGAAGGGGAGGGCGAAGCTTTCTTT.

The chain combines TRBV5-6 with TRBJ1-5, with 9 bases matching TRBD1. This CDR3 region has 17 residues. The V gene's germline CDR1 is SGHDT and CDR2 YYEEEE. J was trimmed by 3 bases and V by 3 bases; bases with no gene match: 10. In DNA form, the CDR3 reads TGTGCCAGCAGCTCGGGTAACCGGGACAGGGTCAATCAGCCCCAGCATTTT. The encoded protein is CASSSGNRDRVNQPQHF. Full variable domain (rest looked up from reference TRBV5-6 and TRBJ1-5): DAGVTQSPTHLIKTRGQQVTLRCSPKSGHDTVSWYQQALGQGPQFIFQYYEEEERQRGNFPDRFSGHQFPNYSSELNVNALLLGDSALYLCASSSGNRDRVNQPQHFGDGTRLSIL.

The V and J genes are TRBV5-6 and TRBJ2-5; D gene uncertain. V was clipped by 0 bases and J by 2 bases, with 5 bases between them. Germline assignment: CDR1 SGHDT and CDR2 YYEEEE. The CDR3 extends over 13 amino acids. This CDR3 is CASSLGAQETQYF. The CDR3 bases are TGTGCCAGCAGCTTGGGAGCGCAAGAGACCCAGTACTTC.

The genes are TRBV10-3 and TRBJ2-5, with 7 bases that match TRBD2. The CDR3 covers 14 residues. Per the germline V gene, CDR1 is ENHRY and CDR2 is SYGVKD. V lost 6 bases and J lost 2; bases outside the gene matches: 6. The CDR3, as DNA: TGTGCCATCAGCCGCGGGACTATTCAAGAGACCCAGTACTTC. Translated: CAISRGTIQETQYF.

This clone was seen just once. The J gene is TRBJ2-2, the V gene TRBV5-1, with unresolved D. Germline CDR1 SGHRS, CDR2 YFSETQ. The germline V and J ends were trimmed by 0 bases and 5 bases, with 5 bases remaining between them. The CDR3 totals 13 residues. The CDR3 protein is CASSLEGTGELFF. CDR3 coding DNA: TGCGCCAGCAGCTTGGAGGGAACCGGGGAGCTGTTTTTT. The variable domain in full, with the rest retrieved from reference TRBV5-1 and TRBJ2-2, is KAGVTQTPRYLIKTRGQQVTLSCSPISGHRSVSWYQQTPGQGLQFLFEYFSETQRNKGNFPGRFSGRQFSNSRSEMNVSTLELGDSALYLCASSLEGTGELFFGEGSRLTVL.

This rearrangement joins TRBV11-1 to TRBJ1-1; D gene uncertain. Germline V gives CDR1 SGHAT, CDR2 FQDESV (reference sequence). The CDR3 consists of 15 residues. V shed 2 bases and J shed 4 bases, with 14 bases lying between them. This CDR3 is CASSLHYGVSTEAFF. CDR3 nucleotides: TGTGCCAGCAGCTTACATTATGGGGTGAGCACTGAAGCTTTCTTT. Full variable domain (missing parts from reference TRBV11-1 and TRBJ1-1): EAEVAQSPRYKITEKSQAVAFWCDPISGHATLYWYRQILGQGPELLVQFQDESVVDDSQLPKDRFSAERLKGVDSTLKIQPAELGDSAMYLCASSLHYGVSTEAFFGQGTRLTVV.

The chain has TRBV2 and TRBJ2-7, with D possibly being TRBD2 (6 bases). Trimming took 3 bases from V and 0 from J, leaving 9 bases between them. The CDR3 consists of 14 residues. Germline V CDR1 and CDR2: SNHLY, FYNNEI. The CDR3 sequence: CASSDSGNSYEQYF. The CDR3 bases are TGTGCCAGCAGTGATAGCGGAAACTCCTACGAGCAGTACTTC.

This clone showed up just a few times. This chain uses TRBV10-2 with TRBJ2-5; D is perhaps TRBD1 (6 bases). Per germline, CDR1 WSHSY and CDR2 SAAADI. The ends were cut back, 5 bases at V and 5 bases at J, with 12 bases in the middle. This CDR3 is built from 13 residues. CDR3 sequence: CASSSQGWETQYF. CDR3 coding DNA: TGCGCCAGCAGTTCACAGGGATGGGAGACCCAGTACTTC.

CDR3 nucleotide sequence: TGTGCCAGCAGCGAGCGGGAGTTCCAAGAGACCCAGTACTTC. Amino acids: CASSEREFQETQYF. The chain combines TRBV7-9 with TRBJ2-5; 8 nucleotides line up with TRBD2. Germline V lookup: CDR1 SEHNR, CDR2 FQNEAQ (reference sequence). The CDR3 runs to 14 residues. V dropped 5 bases and J dropped 1; count of bases not matched to a gene: 3.